The clone carrying this T cell receptor (beta chain) occurred a few times. The antigen remains undetermined. This CDR3 has 15 amino acids. V was cut by 6 bases and J by 2 bases, with 16 bases left in between. The germline gives CDR1 MNHEY, CDR2 SVGAGI. The data originate from a study of beta chain features in type 1 diabetes. Regarding the study as a whole: When Type 1 diabetes patients were examined, their TCRB CDR3s proved moderately but significantly shorter in all four CD4+ subsets.

Expressed TCRB transcripts were sequenced because the entire RNA isolate underwent reverse transcription. TCRdb's table, derived via immunoSEQ multiplex PCR, lists solely in-frame clones and lacks some. The sample has under 300,000 clones; roughly 21% are singletons. Sequencing was performed on naive CD4+ T cells from blood. This TCR was recovered from a woman in her forties with type 1 diabetes. The chain carries TRBV6-5 and TRBJ2-5, with D possibly being TRBD1 (6 bases). CDR3: CASRLFGTPQETQYF. The CDR3 nucleotides read TGTGCCAGCAGGCTCTTCGGGACACCACAAGAGACCCAGTACTTC.